This entry features one TCR beta chain sequence. This sample is drawn from a study of blood T cell repertoires in COVID-19. Study-wide background: Some COVID-19 samples were acute and others convalescent; all came from the United States, Italy and Spain.

Sequencing was performed with immunoSEQ multiplex PCR; in TCRdb, only in-frame clones are kept and a portion is missing. This table has 210,000 or so clones, 89% appearing once. Germline CDR1 and CDR2: LGHNT and FRNRAP. The CDR3 consists of 12 residues. The V end lost 6 bases, the J end lost 5 bases, and 10 bases lay between the germline ends. The clonotype originates from a woman aged 40 to 49 with acute or convalescent COVID-19. Sequenced sample: peripheral blood. V gene TRBV12-5 combines with J gene TRBJ2-5; TRBD1 might be the D (6 bases). CDR3 region: CASGRGSETQYF. The DNA of the CDR3 is TGTGCTAGTGGAAGGGGGTCGGAGACCCAGTACTTC.